The present T cell receptor beta chain was sequenced within a study of blood T cell repertoires in COVID-19. Study details: The United States, Italy and Spain supplied acute and convalescent COVID-19 samples.

Germline V gene data show CDR1 as KGHDR and CDR2 as SFDVKD. The CDR3 runs 17 residues. J was trimmed by 4 bases and V by 4 bases; bases with no gene match: 12. Clones were sequenced by immunoSEQ multiplex PCR, and TCRdb holds only the in-frame ones, with some missing. The table has some 190,000 clones, around nine tenths seen once. Sequencing was done on a sample of peripheral blood. The chain couples TRBV24-1 to TRBJ1-2; TRBD1 aligns across 9 bases. The sequence derives from a man aged 18-30 years with active or convalescent COVID-19. The CDR3 loop is CATSDRMGQGPSYGYTF. The CDR3 nucleotides read TGTGCCACCAGTGACAGAATGGGACAGGGACCCAGCTATGGCTACACCTTC.